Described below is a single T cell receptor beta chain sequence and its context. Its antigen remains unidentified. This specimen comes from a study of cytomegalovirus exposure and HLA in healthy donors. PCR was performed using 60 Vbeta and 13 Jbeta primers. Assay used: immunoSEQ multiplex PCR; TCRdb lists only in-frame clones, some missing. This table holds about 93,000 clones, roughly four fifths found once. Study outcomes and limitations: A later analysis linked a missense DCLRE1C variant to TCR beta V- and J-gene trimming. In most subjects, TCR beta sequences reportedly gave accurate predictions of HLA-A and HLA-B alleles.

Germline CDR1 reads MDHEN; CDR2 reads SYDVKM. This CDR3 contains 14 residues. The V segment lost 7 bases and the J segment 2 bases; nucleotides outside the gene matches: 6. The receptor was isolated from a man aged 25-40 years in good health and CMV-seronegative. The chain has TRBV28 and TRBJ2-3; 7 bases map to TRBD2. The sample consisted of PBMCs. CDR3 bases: TGTGCCAGCACTCTGGGGGGGATCACAGATACGCAGTATTTT. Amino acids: CASTLGGITDTQYF.